Listed below are T cell receptor beta chains from one sample, sequenced in a study of response to subunit inactivated influenza vaccine. TCRdb passed the RT-PCR reads through MiXCR, listing each CDR3 protein once. Here the sample spans about 540,000 distinct CDR3 sequences, under 30% being singletons. The sample also formed part of further work on T cells expressing NK-cell markers.

The sequencing used CD4+ T cells sorted from PBMCs, collected 12 days after vaccination. The receptors originated from a man aged 50 or older who received an inactivated influenza vaccine. Each CDR3 is given with its conserved first and last residue. A D gene is named only where the DNA matches it firmly. Size is omitted from some rows. Given values are once, few, many or a class for expanded clones.

V,size,J,D,CDR3,DNA
TRBV28,few,TRBJ1-5,-,CASSFSSGVSQPQHF,TGTGCCAGCAGTTTCTCATCAGGGGTTTCTCAGCCCCAGCATTTT
TRBV20-1,once,TRBJ2-2,-,CSGLGWNTGELFF,TGCAGTGGGTTGGGCTGGAACACCGGGGAGCTGTTTTTT
TRBV6-2/TRBV6-3,-,TRBJ2-7,TRBD1,CASGKPGQDYEQYF,TGTGCCAGCGGAAAACCGGGACAGGACTACGAGCAGTACTTC
TRBV10-3,many,TRBJ2-5,TRBD2,CAIRASGTETQYF,TGTGCCATCAGGGCTAGCGGGACAGAGACCCAGTACTTC
TRBV20-1,-,TRBJ2-2,TRBD1,CSARDQRRQGTGELFF,TGCAGTGCTAGAGATCAACGTAGACAGGGAACCGGGGAGCTGTTTTTT
TRBV4-3,-,TRBJ2-3,-,CASSQMKEGTDTQYF,TGCGCCAGCAGCCAAATGAAGGAAGGAACAGATACGCAGTATTTT
TRBV12-3/TRBV12-4,few,TRBJ1-4,TRBD1,CASSRGQGLRKLFF,TGTGCCAGCAGTAGGGGACAGGGGCTAAGAAAACTGTTTTTT
TRBV7-6,-,TRBJ2-3,TRBD2,CASSQLTSGGPGDTQYF,TGTGCCAGCAGCCAATTGACTAGCGGGGGGCCTGGAGATACGCAGTATTTT
TRBV30,few,TRBJ1-1,TRBD1,CAWSRDSNTEAFF,TGTGCCTGGTCCAGGGACAGTAACACTGAAGCTTTCTTT
TRBV20-1,once,TRBJ2-4,-,CSARRAGEPLAKNIQYF,TGCAGTGCTAGAAGAGCTGGGGAACCTCTAGCCAAAAACATTCAGTACTTC
TRBV10-3,few,TRBJ1-1,TRBD1,CAISERGQGTEAFF,TGTGCCATCAGTGAAAGGGGGCAGGGCACTGAAGCTTTCTTT
TRBV27,-,TRBJ2-3,TRBD2,CASSFRGVDTQYF,TGTGCCAGCAGTTTTCGGGGGGTAGATACGCAGTATTTT
TRBV5-1,few,TRBJ1-2,TRBD1,CASSVSTTGAGYGYTF,TGCGCCAGCAGCGTTAGTACGACAGGGGCCGGCTATGGCTACACCTTC
TRBV4-1,few,TRBJ1-1,-,CASSQVQGARYMNTEAFF,TGCGCCAGCAGCCAAGTGCAGGGCGCGAGGTATATGAACACTGAAGCTTTCTTT
TRBV10-3,few,TRBJ2-3,-,CAIRGGGGSTDTQYF,TGTGCCATCAGGGGCGGAGGAGGTAGCACAGATACGCAGTATTTT
TRBV5-8,-,TRBJ2-7,TRBD2,CASSFPGTSGEQYF,TGTGCCAGCAGCTTTCCCGGGACTAGCGGCGAGCAGTACTTC
TRBV25-1,-,TRBJ2-2,-,CASSETAGKGELFF,TGTGCCAGCTCCGAAACGGCGGGCAAGGGGGAGCTGTTTTTT
TRBV6-2/TRBV6-3,-,TRBJ2-1,TRBD1,CASSYGGGDRVGEQFF,TGTGCCAGCAGTTACGGTGGAGGGGACAGGGTAGGTGAGCAGTTCTTC
TRBV11-2,-,TRBJ1-2,-,CASSLDLGATGYTF,TGTGCCAGCAGCTTAGATCTGGGGGCCACTGGCTACACCTTC
TRBV20-1,few,TRBJ2-5,-,CSARPPSGETQYF,TGCAGTGCTAGACCTCCCAGCGGAGAGACCCAGTACTTC
TRBV14,-,TRBJ2-1,TRBD2,CASSQDRLATYNEQFF,TGTGCCAGCAGCCAAGATAGACTAGCGACTTACAATGAGCAGTTCTTC
TRBV7-2,-,TRBJ1-5,-,CASSLGPGVNQPQHF,TGTGCCAGCAGCTTAGGCCCGGGCGTCAATCAGCCCCAGCATTTT
TRBV7-9,-,TRBJ2-3,-,CATPDTQYF,TGTGCCACCCCGGATACGCAGTATTTT
TRBV4-1,few,TRBJ2-5,-,CASSQARAGPKQETQYF,TGCGCCAGCAGCCAAGCTAGGGCAGGCCCTAAGCAAGAGACCCAGTACTTC
TRBV2,-,TRBJ1-1,TRBD1,CASSRSAGGMNTEAFF,TGTGCCAGCAGTCGTTCGGCAGGGGGCATGAACACTGAAGCTTTCTTT
TRBV12-3/TRBV12-4,many,TRBJ1-1,-,CASSLGGRNTEAFF,TGTGCCAGCAGTTTAGGCGGGCGGAACACTGAAGCTTTCTTT
TRBV4-1,-,TRBJ2-1,TRBD2,CASSHPTLAGRNNEQFF,TGCGCCAGCAGCCATCCAACGCTAGCGGGGAGAAACAATGAGCAGTTCTTC